This TCR beta chain was identified in a study of shared clonotypes between healthy human individuals. The V segment lost 5 bases and the J segment 2 bases; nucleotides outside the gene matches: 8. CDR1 is SGHNT, CDR2 YENEEA, per germline. The CDR3 sequence is 15 residues long. Assay: immunoSEQ multiplex PCR; the TCRdb copy retains only in-frame clones and omits some. The sample contains 730,000 or so clones, around 72% of which appear only once. The rearrangement links TRBV11-3 to TRBJ2-5, with TRBD2 matching 7 bases. The TCR was taken from a woman in her twenties or thirties in good health. Sequencing used memory CD4+ T cells sorted from blood. Subset given: CD45RA-negative fraction. CDR3 amino acids: CASSHNSGPQETQYF. As DNA, the CDR3 is TGTGCCAGCAGCCACAATAGCGGGCCACAAGAGACCCAGTACTTC.